The rows below give T cell receptor beta chains drawn from one sample of a study of cytomegalovirus exposure and HLA in healthy donors. The data were produced by immunoSEQ multiplex PCR, yet TCRdb's version contains in-frame clones alone and is incomplete. This sample has about 160,000 clones, with 79% found just once. The specimen sequenced was PBMCs. Receptors originate from a human donor in good health. Both conserved end residues are part of each CDR3. The D gene is left open where the match is weak. The listing skips clone size in some rows; elsewhere it reads once, few, many or a size class.

TRBV12-5	NA	NA	TRBJ1-5	TGTGCTAGTGGTGAGGACGGGGGAAATAGCAATCAGCCCCAGCATTTT	CASGEDGGNSNQPQHF
TRBV5-6	TRBD1	NA	TRBJ1-6	TGTGCCAGCAGCTCCGTGGGGACAGGGCCCCTCACCCTCCACTTT	CASSSVGTGPLTLHF
TRBV13	TRBD2	NA	TRBJ2-2	TGTGCCAGCAGCTCGATGGCCGCTAGCGGGATTAACACCGGGGAGCTGTTTTTT	CASSSMAASGINTGELFF
TRBV5-1	NA	NA	TRBJ1-2	TGCGCCAGCAGCTTAGACACATCACCCCTCTATGGCTACACCTTC	CASSLDTSPLYGYTF
TRBV18	TRBD1	NA	TRBJ2-3	TGTGCCAGCTCGCTGACAGGGACAAGCGGCACAGATACGCAGTATTTT	CASSLTGTSGTDTQYF
TRBV28	TRBD2	NA	TRBJ2-5	TGTGCCAGCATAGCGGGAGGGCAAGAGACCCAGTACTTC	CASIAGGQETQYF
TRBV15	TRBD1	NA	TRBJ1-4	TGTGCCACCAGCAGAGTTCCCGGACAGGGGCATGAAAAACTGTTTTTT	CATSRVPGQGHEKLFF
TRBV6-5	NA	once	TRBJ2-5	TGTGCCAGCAGTTCATCCGGACAGATGGGGGAGACCCAGTACTTC	CASSSSGQMGETQYF
TRBV2	NA	NA	TRBJ1-5	TGTGCCAGCAGCAGAAACTTCCGGGACTTGTTATCGAGTAGCAATCAGCCCCAGCATTTT	CASSRNFRDLLSSSNQPQHF
TRBV29-1	TRBD1	once	TRBJ1-4	TGCAGCGTTGTGACAGGGTTTGCAGCTAATGAAAAACTGTTTTTT	CSVVTGFAANEKLFF
TRBV6-1	TRBD1	NA	TRBJ1-2	TGTGCCAGCAGTGATTGGTTGAGACAGGGGCTTGCTGGCTACACCTTC	CASSDWLRQGLAGYTF
TRBV6-1	TRBD1	NA	TRBJ1-1	TGTGCCAGCAGTGGCCACAGGGGGAGTGCTGAAGCTTTCTTT	CASSGHRGSAEAFF
TRBV4-3	NA	NA	TRBJ1-2	TGCGCCAGCAGCCAAGACCAGGGAAACTATGGCTACACCTTC	CASSQDQGNYGYTF
TRBV4-2	NA	NA	TRBJ2-2	TGTGCCAGCAGCCAAGATTCGGACAGCCGCACCGGGGAGCTGTTTTTT	CASSQDSDSRTGELFF
TRBV27	TRBD2	few	TRBJ2-7	TGTGCCAGCAGTTTCATAAATAGCGGGAGCTACGAGCAGTACTTC	CASSFINSGSYEQYF
TRBV7-2	TRBD1	NA	TRBJ2-7	TGTGCCAGCAGACCCGGGGGGCGGACAGGGGGGAACTACGAGCAGTACTTC	CASRPGGRTGGNYEQYF
TRBV7-9	NA	once	TRBJ1-2	TGTTCCAGCAGCCGGACCGGGAGTAACTATGGCTACACCTTC	CSSSRTGSNYGYTF
TRBV9	NA	NA	TRBJ2-2	TGTGCCAGCAGGTGGCAGGAGAACACCGGGGAGCTGTTTTTT	CASRWQENTGELFF
TRBV10-2	NA	NA	TRBJ1-6	TGCGCCAGCAGGATAAAACCGAGGACGGACTTCAATTCACCCCTCCACTTT	CASRIKPRTDFNSPLHF
TRBV30	NA	NA	TRBJ2-1	TGTGCCTGGAGCCACCTGGGAGACAATGAGCAGTTCTTC	CAWSHLGDNEQFF
TRBV5-1	TRBD1	NA	TRBJ1-2	TGCGCCAGCAGCTTGGAGACAGGGACCTATGGCTACACCTTC	CASSLETGTYGYTF
TRBV29-1	NA	few	TRBJ2-5	TGCAGCGTTGCCCAGGGATTAAGAGAGACCCAGTACTTC	CSVAQGLRETQYF
TRBV2	TRBD1	once	TRBJ1-5	TGTGCCAGCAGTTTCGACAGGGCGCAGCCCCAGCATTTT	CASSFDRAQPQHF
TRBV6-5	NA	few	TRBJ1-3	TGTGCCAGCAGCCCGGGGGGCTCTGGAAACACCATATATTTT	CASSPGGSGNTIYF
TRBV7-6	TRBD2	once	TRBJ2-3	TGTGCCAGCACTCCCTTGGGGGCGGGGGGTACAGATACGCAGTATTTT	CASTPLGAGGTDTQYF
TRBV5-6	TRBD1	NA	TRBJ1-1	TGTGCCAGCAGCTTATATGGACAGGGGCGAGGAGCTTTCTTT	CASSLYGQGRGAFF
TRBV15	NA	NA	TRBJ1-2	TGTGCCACCAGCAGAGCTCACCATTCGGAGGGCTACACCTTC	CATSRAHHSEGYTF
TRBV6-6	NA	once	TRBJ1-4	TGTGCCAGCAGCCTCCGGGGGGGGGAAAAACTGTTTTTT	CASSLRGGEKLFF
TRBV10-1	TRBD1	NA	TRBJ1-1	TGCGCCAGCAGTGATATTCAGGGGGACACTGAAGCTTTCTTT	CASSDIQGDTEAFF
TRBV5-1	TRBD1	NA	TRBJ1-4	TGCGCCAGCAGCCGCCAGACAGGGGGTCCCCAAGCTGAAAAACTGTTTTTT	CASSRQTGGPQAEKLFF
TRBV7-9	TRBD2	NA	TRBJ2-4	TGTGCCAGCAGCCCTGGGACTAGCGCACAAAACATTCAGTACTTC	CASSPGTSAQNIQYF
TRBV5-1	NA	NA	TRBJ2-5	TGCGCCAGCAGCTCAAATTATGCGGGCGGCCAAGAGACCCAGTACTTC	CASSSNYAGGQETQYF
TRBV18	NA	once	TRBJ1-2	TGTGCCAGCTCACCAAGCAGGGCTGATCATGGCTACACCTTC	CASSPSRADHGYTF
TRBV5-1	NA	NA	TRBJ2-5	TGCGCCAGCAGCCCGATCGGGGGAGAGACCCAGTACTTC	CASSPIGGETQYF
TRBV6-1	TRBD1	once	TRBJ1-2	TGTGCCAGCAGTGAGGCAGGGGGTGAGGAGGGCTACACCTTC	CASSEAGGEEGYTF
TRBV25-1	NA	NA	TRBJ1-2	TGTGCCAGCAGTGGTGGAGGGGGGGCGAGAGGCTACCCCTTC	CASSGGGGARGYPF
TRBV27	TRBD1	NA	TRBJ1-2	TGTGCCAGCAGTTTTGTGGGGGGTGGGGGGACAGGGATTCATGGCTACACCTTC	CASSFVGGGGTGIHGYTF
TRBV28	TRBD1	NA	TRBJ1-2	TGTGCCAGCAGTCGTACTGGGGCCAGGGGGATCGAGGGCTACACCTTC	CASSRTGARGIEGYTF
TRBV7-9	NA	NA	TRBJ2-5	TGTGCCAGCAGCTTAGTCTCAGAGACCCAGTACTTC	CASSLVSETQYF